This is a list of T cell receptor beta chains from one sample in a study of CD8 T cells in Susac syndrome. MiXCR was run by TCRdb on the immunoSEQ multiplex PCR reads, yielding one entry per CDR3 protein. The table shows 120,000 or so distinct CDR3 sequences, with roughly 94% occurring only once. The sample taken for sequencing was CD4+ T cells from PBMCs. These receptor sequences come from a human donor with multiple sclerosis. Both conserved end residues are part of each CDR3. The order of the fields is V gene, D gene, J gene, clone size, CDR3 length, CDR3 protein, CDR3 DNA. D genes are given only for firm matches. Size is stated for part of the rows, as once, few or many counts, or as a class when the clone is expanded.

>TRBV25-1|TRBD1|TRBJ2-6|-|17
CASSAWDSLSGANVLTF
TGTGCCAGCAGTGCGTGGGACAGCCTCTCTGGGGCCAACGTCCTGACTTTC
>TRBV2|-|TRBJ2-7|-|12
CASSGLPYEQYF
TGTGCCAGCAGCGGACTTCCCTACGAGCAGTACTTC
>TRBV5-1|-|TRBJ2-3|-|16
CASSSGGRVNTDTQYF
TGCGCCAGCAGCTCTGGCGGCAGGGTGAACACAGATACGCAGTATTTT
>TRBV12-3/TRBV12-4|-|TRBJ1-5|-|14
CASSSRDENQPQHF
TGTGCCAGCAGTTCCCGGGACGAGAATCAGCCCCAGCATTTT
>TRBV5-1|-|TRBJ2-1|-|16
CASSLAGASSYNEQFF
TGCGCCAGCAGCTTGGCCGGGGCGAGCTCCTACAATGAGCAGTTCTTC
>TRBV19|-|TRBJ2-1|once|13
CASSIMVPYEQFF
TGTGCCAGTAGTATTATGGTCCCCTATGAGCAGTTCTTC
>TRBV20-1|-|TRBJ1-5|-|14
CSARARGWGQPQHF
TGCAGTGCTAGAGCGCGGGGTTGGGGACAGCCCCAGCATTTT
>TRBV4-3|-|TRBJ2-7|-|15
CASSREDTGPYEQYF
TGCGCCAGCAGCCGAGAGGATACGGGACCGTACGAGCAGTACTTC
>TRBV6-2/TRBV6-3|TRBD2|TRBJ2-7|-|15
CASIRGLVAYHEQYF
TGTGCCAGCATAAGGGGACTAGTCGCATACCACGAGCAGTACTTC
>TRBV30|-|TRBJ1-2|-|14
CAWGGLDRNYGYTF
TGTGCCTGGGGGGGGTTAGATCGCAACTATGGCTACACCTTC
>TRBV30|TRBD2|TRBJ2-7|-|16
CAWSAGTSSRGGEQYF
TGTGCCTGGAGTGCGGGTACTAGCAGCCGCGGGGGCGAGCAGTACTTC
>TRBV30|-|TRBJ2-7|-|12
CAWTRSSYEQYF
TGTGCCTGGACCCGCAGCTCCTACGAGCAGTACTTC
>TRBV6-2/TRBV6-3|TRBD2|TRBJ2-3|-|15
CASSLAGGISDTQYF
TGTGCCAGCAGTCTAGCGGGGGGGATTTCAGATACGCAGTATTTT
>TRBV5-1|-|TRBJ1-2|-|12
CASSQTDYGYTF
TGCGCCAGCAGCCAGACGGACTATGGCTACACCTTC
>TRBV6-1|-|TRBJ2-6|once|17
CASSPSIGGTGANVLTF
TGTGCCAGCAGCCCTTCAATTGGGGGAACTGGGGCCAACGTCCTGACTTTC
>TRBV7-9|-|TRBJ1-1|-|13
CASSFSTTAEAFF
TGTGCCAGCAGCTTCAGTACTACAGCTGAAGCTTTCTTT
>TRBV10-3|-|TRBJ1-5|few|13
CATRRGSNQPQHF
TGTGCCACCCGGAGAGGGAGCAATCAGCCCCAGCATTTT
>TRBV28|-|TRBJ2-1|-|14
CASTNRGAYNEQFF
TGTGCCAGCACCAATAGGGGAGCCTACAATGAGCAGTTCTTC
>TRBV2|-|TRBJ2-3|-|16
CASAWGGTFNTDTQYF
TGTGCCAGCGCCTGGGGGGGGACATTTAACACAGATACGCAGTATTTT
>TRBV6-6|-|TRBJ1-2|-|15
CASRTEGGPAYGYTF
TGTGCCAGCAGGACCGAGGGGGGGCCCGCGTATGGCTACACCTTC
>TRBV30|TRBD1|TRBJ2-3|-|12
CAFDRAPDTQYF
TGTGCCTTCGACAGGGCCCCAGATACGCAGTATTTT
>TRBV5-1|-|TRBJ2-2|-|11
CASSLGRELFF
TGCGCCAGCAGCCTTGGACGGGAGCTGTTTTTT
>TRBV7-9|-|TRBJ2-2|-|16
CASSFGQFANTGELFF
TGTGCCAGCAGCTTTGGACAGTTCGCGAACACCGGGGAGCTGTTTTTT
>TRBV29-1|-|TRBJ2-7|-|12
CSFGAAEGEQYF
TGCAGCTTTGGGGCCGCGGAGGGCGAGCAGTACTTC
>TRBV9|-|TRBJ1-4|-|15
CASTPLGEPGEKLFF
TGTGCCAGCACCCCCTTGGGAGAGCCCGGAGAAAAACTGTTTTTT
>TRBV5-5|TRBD1|TRBJ1-2|-|15
CASSPLPGQDYGYTF
TGTGCCAGCAGCCCTTTACCGGGACAGGACTATGGCTACACCTTC
>TRBV3-1|TRBD1|TRBJ1-1|-|15
CASTPTGRGNTEAFF
TGTGCCAGCACCCCGACAGGGCGCGGGAACACTGAAGCTTTCTTT
>TRBV6-5|-|TRBJ1-2|-|12
CASSSYREGYTF
TGTGCCAGCAGTTCATACAGGGAAGGCTACACCTTC
>TRBV12-3/TRBV12-4|-|TRBJ1-1|-|14
CASRQQGKDTEAFF
TGTGCCAGCAGGCAACAGGGCAAAGACACTGAAGCTTTCTTT
>TRBV4-3|-|TRBJ2-1|-|16
CASSQSPRGSYNEQFF
TGCGCCAGCAGCCAAAGTCCCCGGGGCTCCTACAATGAGCAGTTCTTC
>TRBV14|TRBD2|TRBJ2-3|-|16
CASSQGLAVGTDTQYF
TGTGCCAGCAGCCAAGGACTAGCGGTGGGCACAGATACGCAGTATTTT
>TRBV6-6|-|TRBJ2-7|-|13
CASSYPGSYEQYF
TGTGCCAGCAGTTACCCCGGGAGCTACGAGCAGTACTTC
>TRBV9|-|TRBJ2-7|-|13
CASSHGTNYEQYF
TGTGCCAGCAGCCATGGGACCAACTACGAGCAGTACTTC
>TRBV10-3|TRBD1|TRBJ1-2|-|13
CAIIDRGGYGYTF
TGTGCCATCATCGACAGGGGTGGTTATGGCTACACCTTC
>TRBV7-9|-|TRBJ2-1|-|11
CASSPSREQFF
TGTGCCAGCAGCCCCTCCCGTGAGCAGTTCTTC
>TRBV29-1|TRBD1|TRBJ1-1|-|12
CSVHSGGTEAFF
TGCAGCGTTCACTCAGGGGGCACTGAAGCTTTCTTT
>TRBV3-1|-|TRBJ2-5|-|17
CASSQFSAPGSRETQYF
TGTGCCAGCAGCCAGTTCTCTGCCCCGGGTTCTAGGGAGACCCAGTACTTC
>TRBV6-5|TRBD1|TRBJ2-7|-|16
CASSYGPRTGAYEQYF
TGTGCCAGCAGTTACGGTCCGAGGACAGGGGCCTACGAGCAGTACTTC